The next 14 T cell receptor beta chains were all read from a single sample in a study of CXCR3-negative and CXCR3-positive naive CD8 T cells. Study-wide results and limits: CXCR3-positive naive cells carried more hydrophobic TRB CDR3s than CXCR3-negative naive cells did.

Their specific antigens are unknown. Libraries were UMI-labeled 5' RACE TRB cDNA. TCRdb reanalyzed the 5' RACE reads, giving one entry per CDR3 protein sequence and no DNA. The sample totals some 120,000 distinct CDR3 sequences. Sequenced material: naive CXCR3+ CD8+ T cells from blood. Subset in this sample: CD45RO-CCR7+CD27+CD95- naive CD8+ T cells expressing CXCR3 (TNR3+). These receptors originate from a human donor in good health. Some clones in this sample may be carry-over from other donors' samples.

This chain links TRBV5-1 with TRBJ2-7. Germline CDR1 is SGHRS and CDR2 is YFSETQ. CDR3 size: 14 residues. The CDR3 reads CASSWMGNYYEQYF.

The V gene is TRBV20-1, the J gene TRBJ1-1; no DNA is available, so the TRBD1 call from TCRdb remains unchecked. The CDR3 is 12 residues long. Germline V CDR1 and CDR2: DFQATT, SNEGSKA (reference sequence). The CDR3 loop reads CSARWGGTEAFF.

J is TRBJ1-2 and V is TRBV5-1; without DNA, the TCRdb call of TRBD1 cannot be checked. CDR1 and CDR2 from the germline V gene are SGHRS and YFSETQ. This CDR3 is 14 amino acids long. CDR3 residues: CASSYQGGADGYTF.

The chain joins TRBV28 to TRBJ1-2; TCRdb designates TRBD1, a call that cannot be tested without DNA. This CDR3 region has 14 residues. CDR1 and CDR2 from the germline V gene are MDHEN and SYDVKM. The CDR3 sequence is CASSPDRGLGGYTF.

The genes are TRBV15 and TRBJ2-1; TCRdb's D gene call, TRBD1, goes unchecked for lack of DNA. Germline assignment: CDR1 LNHNV and CDR2 YYDKDF (reference sequence). The CDR3 is made up of 17 amino acids. The CDR3 protein is CATSRVPGGNSYNEQFF.

The CDR3 sequence: CSAIPAGIFQPQHF. This chain joins TRBV20-1 and TRBJ1-5; as DNA is missing, the TRBD1 call by TCRdb cannot be tested. Germline V lookup: CDR1 DFQATT, CDR2 SNEGSKA (reference sequence). This CDR3 has 14 amino acids.

This rearrangement joins TRBV7-9 to TRBJ1-1; as DNA is missing, the TRBD1 call by TCRdb cannot be tested. CDR3 size: 15 residues. Germline V CDR1 and CDR2: SEHNR, FQNEAQ (reference sequence). CDR3 region: CASSLAGTGGTEAFF.

The chain uses TRBV29-1 and TRBJ2-7; the TCRdb call, TRBD1, lacks DNA for checking. Per germline, CDR1 SQVTM and CDR2 ANQGSEA. CDR3 length equals 13 residues. The CDR3 is CSVTGGSSYEQYF.

The gene calls are TRBV23-1 and TRBJ1-1; TCRdb designates TRBD1, a call that cannot be tested without DNA. TRBV23-1 is an ORF, with its function uncertain. The CDR3 is made up of 16 amino acids. This CDR3 is CASKGRDRRRRGEAFF.

The rearrangement joins TRBV29-1 to TRBJ2-7. The CDR3 length is 12 residues. Germline values: CDR1 SQVTM, CDR2 ANQGSEA. CDR3 sequence: CSVEDQSSRQYF.

The chain has TRBV29-1 and TRBJ1-2. The CDR3 is 15 amino acids. The germline V gene encodes CDR1 SQVTM and CDR2 ANQGSEA. The CDR3 spells CSVEGHGQGEYGYTF.

The chain couples TRBV29-1 to TRBJ2-7; TCRdb calls TRBD2, which cannot be checked without DNA. In germline, CDR1 is SQVTM, CDR2 ANQGSEA. The CDR3 covers 13 residues. The CDR3 is CSVVSHSSYEQYF.

This chain connects TRBV6-6 to TRBJ2-5; the D gene TCRdb calls, TRBD2, cannot be checked with no DNA. The CDR3 is made up of 15 amino acids. The germline V gene encodes CDR1 MNHNY and CDR2 SVGAGI (reference sequence). CDR3 region: CASSPGPTLQETQYF.

This rearrangement joins TRBV15 to TRBJ2-7; TCRdb indicates TRBD1, and absent DNA this call remains unverified. From germline, CDR1 is LNHNV and CDR2 YYDKDF (reference sequence). This CDR3 comprises 18 residues. The CDR3 reads CATSRELQTGGLGYEQYF.